The 3 T cell receptor beta chains given below trace back to one sample, sequenced in a study of blood T cells in healthy people across ages. A sample-barcoded 5' primer and a J-beta primer mix were used in a second PCR of roughly 7 to 11 cycles. From the 5' RACE reads, TCRdb called clonotypes with MiXCR, one entry per CDR3 protein. The table has around 800,000 distinct CDR3 sequences, 20% to 30% seen once. The data were also submitted as part of a second study, on T cells of mothers and their children.

Sequencing input: blood. Receptors were obtained from a boy between 5 and 17 years old in good health.

The rearrangement uses TRBV30 and TRBJ2-1; 10 bases match TRBD2. Germline V CDR1 and CDR2: GTSNPN, SVGIG (reference sequence). J lost 10 bases, V lost 1 base, and 10 bases had no gene match. This CDR3 has 15 amino acids. Here the CDR3 DNA reads TGTGCCTGGAGTGCCCTAGCGGGGGCCCCTTCCGAGCAGTTCTTC. Protein: CAWSALAGAPSEQFF.

This clonotype turned up a few times. The chain is built from TRBV29-1 and TRBJ1-2, with 10 positions matching TRBD1. The CDR3 length is 13 residues. J was trimmed by 3 bases and V by 8 bases; bases with no gene match: 6. Germline-derived CDR1 and CDR2 are SQVTM and ANQGSEA. The CDR3 DNA reads as TGCAGCCTTGGGACAGGGGCTGACTATGGCTACACCTTC. It is translated as CSLGTGADYGYTF. The whole variable domain, remainder taken from reference TRBV29-1 and TRBJ1-2, is SAVISQKPSRDICQRGTSLTIQCQVDSQVTMMFWYRQQPGQSLTLIATANQGSEATYESGFVIDKFPISRPNLTFSTLTVSNMSPEDSSIYLCSLGTGADYGYTFGSGTRLTVV.

The gene calls are TRBV28 and TRBJ2-5; D tentatively fits TRBD1 or TRBD2 (6 bases each). The germline V gene has CDR1 MDHEN and CDR2 SYDVKM. The CDR3 contains 15 residues. V was pared by 4 bases and J by 4 bases, with 16 bases between. This CDR3 is CASSSPGGIRETQYF. CDR3 in DNA: TGTGCCAGCAGTTCCCCCGGGGGCATTCGAGAGACCCAGTACTTC.